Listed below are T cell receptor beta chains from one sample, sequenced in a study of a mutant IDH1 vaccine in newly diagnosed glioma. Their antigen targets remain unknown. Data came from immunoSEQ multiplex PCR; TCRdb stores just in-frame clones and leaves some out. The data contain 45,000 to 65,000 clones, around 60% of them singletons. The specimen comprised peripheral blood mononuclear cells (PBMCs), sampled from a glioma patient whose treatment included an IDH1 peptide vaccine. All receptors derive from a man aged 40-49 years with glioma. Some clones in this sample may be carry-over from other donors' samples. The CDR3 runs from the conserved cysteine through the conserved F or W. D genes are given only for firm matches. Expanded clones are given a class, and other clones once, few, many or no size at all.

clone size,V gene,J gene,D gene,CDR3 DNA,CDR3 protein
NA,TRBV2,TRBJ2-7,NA,TGTGCCAGCAGTGAAGCCGGGGACGCTTCCTACGAGCAGTACTTC,CASSEAGDASYEQYF
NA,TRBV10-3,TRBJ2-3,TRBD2,TGTGCCATCAGTGAGGGTAGGACTAGTCGGGTGGATACGCAGTATTTT,CAISEGRTSRVDTQYF
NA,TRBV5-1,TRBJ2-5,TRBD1,TGCGCCAGCAGCTTGGGACAGGGTGGGGCCCAGTACTTC,CASSLGQGGAQYF
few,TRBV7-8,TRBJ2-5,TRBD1,TGTGCCAGCAGCCCCCTCCGGGACAGGGACCAAGAGACCCAGTACTTC,CASSPLRDRDQETQYF
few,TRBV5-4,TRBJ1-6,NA,TGTGCCAGCAGCCGGGACACGACTTCACCCCTCCACTTT,CASSRDTTSPLHF
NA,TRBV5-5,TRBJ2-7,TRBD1,TGTGCCAGCAGCTCTGGACAGGACTACGAGCAGTACTTC,CASSSGQDYEQYF
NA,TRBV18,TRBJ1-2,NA,TGTGCCAGCTCCCATCCCGAGCGGGGCTACACCTTC,CASSHPERGYTF
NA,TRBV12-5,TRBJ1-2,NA,TGTGCTAGTGGTTTGGGGGCCGGCTGCACCTTC,CASGLGAGCTF
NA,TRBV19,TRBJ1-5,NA,TGTGCCAGTAGTATAGATCCCAGGATCAGCAATCAGCCCCAGCATTTT,CASSIDPRISNQPQHF
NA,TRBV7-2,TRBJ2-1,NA,TGTGCCAGCAGCCGACCCAAGAGCCATGAGCAGTTCTTC,CASSRPKSHEQFF
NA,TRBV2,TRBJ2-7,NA,TGTGCCAGCACCCGAGAGGGGGGGGCAGGGTACGAGCAGTACTTC,CASTREGGAGYEQYF
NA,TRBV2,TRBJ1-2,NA,TGTGCCAGCAGGGAGGGCAGCCCCTATGGCTACACCTTC,CASREGSPYGYTF
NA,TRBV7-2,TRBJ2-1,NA,TGTGCCAGCAGCTTAAGGGAGTACTACAATGAGCAGTTCTTC,CASSLREYYNEQFF
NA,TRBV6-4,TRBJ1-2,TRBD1,TGTGCCACGCGACAGGGAGAAGCCTATGGCTACACCTTC,CATRQGEAYGYTF
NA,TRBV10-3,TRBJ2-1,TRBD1,TGTGCCATCAGTGAGCATTCGGACAGGGGCCATGAGCAGTTCTTC,CAISEHSDRGHEQFF
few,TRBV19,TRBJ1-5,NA,TGTGCCAGTAGTCCCCGACAGGCTTCCCATCAGCCCCAGCATTTT,CASSPRQASHQPQHF
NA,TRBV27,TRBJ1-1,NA,TGTGCCAGCAGTTTATTAAGACAGACGAACACTGAAGCTTTCTTT,CASSLLRQTNTEAFF
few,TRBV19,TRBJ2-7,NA,TGTGCCAGTAGCCCCTCTGAGAGACGGGGTGGGGAGCAGTACTTC,CASSPSERRGGEQYF
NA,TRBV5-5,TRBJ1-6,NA,TGTGCCAGCAGCTTAGGTGGGGATAATTCACCCCTCCACTTT,CASSLGGDNSPLHF
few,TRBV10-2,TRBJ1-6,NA,TGCGCCAGCCGGACGCGTGGGTCACCCCTCCACTTT,CASRTRGSPLHF
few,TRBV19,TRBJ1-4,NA,TGTGCCAGTAGCGAAGACACTACCTCACGGGAAAAACTGTTTTTT,CASSEDTTSREKLFF
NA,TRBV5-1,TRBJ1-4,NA,TGCGCCAGCAGCTTGGGGGGCAGGACTAATGAAAAACTGTTTTTT,CASSLGGRTNEKLFF
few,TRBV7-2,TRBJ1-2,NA,TGTGCTGGGGGGGGGCCTTGGGGCTATGGCTACACCTTC,CAGGGPWGYGYTF
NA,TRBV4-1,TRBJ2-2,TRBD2,TGCGCCAGCAGCCCAGGGAGGCTAGCGGGGGGGGCCACCGGGGAGCTGTTTTTT,CASSPGRLAGGATGELFF
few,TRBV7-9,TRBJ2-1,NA,TGTGCCACCCGAGGCGGGCAGGGGAGAAACAATGAGCAGTTCTTC,CATRGGQGRNNEQFF
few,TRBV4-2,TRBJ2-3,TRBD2,TGTGCCAGCAGCCATGGCGGGGGTACAACCGGGACAGATACGCAGTATTTT,CASSHGGGTTGTDTQYF
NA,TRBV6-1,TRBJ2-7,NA,TGTGCCAGCAGTGAAGCCTCCTACGAGCAGTACTTC,CASSEASYEQYF
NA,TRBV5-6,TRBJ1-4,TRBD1,TGTGCCAGCAGCACAGGGGGGGCCCTTGAAAAACTGTTTTTT,CASSTGGALEKLFF
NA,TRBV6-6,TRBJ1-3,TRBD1,TGTGCCAGCAGTCTCACAGGGGGAGTGGAAGGAAACACCATATATTTT,CASSLTGGVEGNTIYF
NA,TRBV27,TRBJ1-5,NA,TGTGCCAGCAGTTTATCATATGTTAGCAATCAGCCCCAGCATTTT,CASSLSYVSNQPQHF
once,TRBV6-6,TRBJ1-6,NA,TGTGCCAGTCTTGGGGGGGGATATAATTCACCCCTCCACTTT,CASLGGGYNSPLHF
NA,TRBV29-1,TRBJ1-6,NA,TGCAGCGTTGAAAGCCGGAATAATTCACCCCTCCACTTT,CSVESRNNSPLHF
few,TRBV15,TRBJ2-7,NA,TGTGCCACCAGCAGCCCAAACCCCTTTACGAGGCAGTACTTC,CATSSPNPFTRQYF
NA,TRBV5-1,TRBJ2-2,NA,TGCGCCAGCAGCCCGCAATGGAGGGGCTCCGGGGAGCTGTTTTTT,CASSPQWRGSGELFF
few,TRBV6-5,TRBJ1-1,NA,TGTGCCAGCCGACTTCACACGGGGAACACTGAAGCTTTCTTT,CASRLHTGNTEAFF
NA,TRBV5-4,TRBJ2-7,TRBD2,TGTGCCAGCAGCCCTCGCGGGGGGAGCTCCTACGAGCAGTACTTC,CASSPRGGSSYEQYF
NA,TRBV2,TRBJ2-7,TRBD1,TGTGCCAGCAACGACAGGGTCGCCTGGGGGCAGTACTTC,CASNDRVAWGQYF
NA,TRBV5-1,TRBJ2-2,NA,TGCGCCAGCTCACCAAAGGGGGGCCCCGGGGAGCTGTTTTTT,CASSPKGGPGELFF
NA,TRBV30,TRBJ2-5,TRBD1,TGTGCCTGGAGTAGTGGGGACAGAGCAGGGTGGGAGACCCAGTACTTC,CAWSSGDRAGWETQYF
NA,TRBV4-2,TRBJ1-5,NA,TGTGCCAGCAGCCAAGTAAGTGTCGGGGGAGATAGCAATCAGCCCCAGCATTTT,CASSQVSVGGDSNQPQHF